The 26 T cell receptor beta chains below all came from one sample that was sequenced in a study of shared clonotypes between healthy human individuals. The method was immunoSEQ multiplex PCR; TCRdb's version includes in-frame clones alone and lacks a portion of them. The sample yields about 2,100,000 clones, 90% to 95% seen once. Naive-designated CD8 cells lacked CD45RO, were positively enriched for CCR7, and omitted terminally differentiated effector memory CD45RA+ cells. The sample comprised naive CD8+ T cells from PBMCs. These receptors were obtained from a man between 18 and 35 years old in good health. Some clones in this sample may be carry-over from other donors' samples.

About this clone: Other DNA sequences in the sample encode the same CDR3. V gene TRBV9 combines with J gene TRBJ2-5; the match to TRBD1 covers 8 bases. Germline CDR1 SGDLS, CDR2 YYNGEE. There are 14 residues in the CDR3. Trimming removed 2 bases from V and 2 bases from J; junction bases left unmatched: 2. The CDR3 coding sequence is TGTGCCAGCAGCGTCAGGACAGGGCAAGAGACCCAGTACTTC. Its translation is CASSVRTGQETQYF.

Comments on this clone: Within the sample, other DNA sequences also encode this same CDR3. The chain has TRBV11-2 and TRBJ2-7, with D perhaps matching TRBD1 (7 bases). V lost 1 base and J 7 bases, leaving 14 bases between the germline ends. This CDR3 comprises 14 residues. Germline loops: CDR1 SGHAT, CDR2 FQNNGV. CDR3 residues: CASSLVEGAGEQYF. CDR3 coding DNA: TGTGCCAGCAGCTTAGTCGAGGGGGCGGGGGAGCAGTACTTC.

The chain employs TRBV29-1 and TRBJ1-2; the D is unclear. The V and J ends lost 3 bases and 7 bases respectively, with 9 bases between them. Germline loops: CDR1 SQVTM, CDR2 ANQGSEA. This CDR3 region has 11 residues. The CDR3 protein is CSVDVGSGYTF. The CDR3 DNA reads TGCAGCGTTGATGTAGGTTCTGGCTACACCTTC.

The V gene is TRBV7-9, the J gene TRBJ2-7; D uncertain. The CDR3 spans 13 residues. Trimming pared 6 bases from V and 3 bases from J, leaving 12 bases between. Germline V CDR1 and CDR2: SEHNR, FQNEAQ (reference sequence). CDR3 DNA sequence: TGTGCCAGCAGGAGACCCGACGGCTACGAGCAGTACTTC. Translated, it gives CASRRPDGYEQYF.

J is TRBJ2-3 and V is TRBV15, with unresolved D. This CDR3 contains 18 residues. The germline gives CDR1 LNHNV, CDR2 YYDKDF (reference sequence). The V end lost 0 bases, the J end lost 1 base, and 17 bases lay between the germline ends. The CDR3 region is CATSRDWFGPTGTDTQYF. The CDR3 DNA sequence: TGTGCCACCAGCAGAGATTGGTTCGGGCCCACCGGCACAGATACGCAGTATTTT. Full variable domain (outside the CDR3, taken from reference TRBV15 and TRBJ2-3): DAMVIQNPRYQVTQFGKPVTLSCSQTLNHNVMYWYQQKSSQAPKLLFHYYDKDFNNEADTPDNFQSRRPNTSFCFLDIRSPGLGDTAMYLCATSRDWFGPTGTDTQYFGPGTRLTVL.

As DNA, the CDR3 is TGTGCCAGCAGTTTCGGACCGCTCTCTGGAAACACCATATATTTT. Residues: CASSFGPLSGNTIYF. V is TRBV27 and J is TRBJ1-3; D not resolved. This CDR3 region has 15 residues. The V end was cut by 3 bases, the J end by 0 bases, with 9 bases between. Germline CDR1 MNHEY, CDR2 SMNVEV (reference sequence).

CDR3 amino acids: CACSGGLSGNTIYF. The CDR3 bases are TGTGCCTGCTCGGGGGGACTCTCTGGAAACACCATATATTTT. This chain uses TRBV7-8 with TRBJ1-3; D perhaps matches TRBD1 (5 bases). Germline values: CDR1 SGHVS, CDR2 FQNEAQ. V was shortened by 11 bases and J by 0 bases, with 14 bases between the two germline ends. CDR3 length equals 14 residues.

This chain uses TRBV28 with TRBJ2-7; D is unclear. The CDR3 is 14 amino acids. V was trimmed by 7 bases and J by 2 bases, leaving 15 bases between them. Germline values: CDR1 MDHEN, CDR2 SYDVKM. The CDR3 reads CASKPRTSPYEQYF. CDR3 sequence (DNA): TGTGCCAGCAAACCTAGAACATCCCCCTACGAGCAGTACTTC. The variable domain in full, completed from reference TRBV28 and TRBJ2-7, reads DVKVTQSSRYLVKRTGEKVFLECVQDMDHENMFWYRQDPGLGLRLIYFSYDVKMKEKGDIPEGYSVSREKKERFSLILESASTNQTSMYLCASKPRTSPYEQYFGPGTRLTVT.

V gene TRBV27 combines with J gene TRBJ2-7; 12 nucleotides align to TRBD2. V was clipped by 5 bases and J by 3 bases; unmatched bases: 8. This CDR3 spans 16 amino acids. Germline V gene sequence: CDR1 MNHEY, CDR2 SMNVEV (reference sequence). This CDR3 is CASSPTETSGSYEQYF. The DNA for the CDR3 is TGTGCCAGCAGTCCCACCGAGACTAGCGGGAGCTACGAGCAGTACTTC.

This clone showed up just once. The chain uses TRBV29-1 and TRBJ2-1; D is undetermined. V was trimmed by 7 bases and J by 4 bases, leaving 20 bases between them. From germline, CDR1 is SQVTM and CDR2 ANQGSEA. The CDR3 contains 15 residues. DNA of the CDR3: TGCAGCGGAACTTTACGGGCCACCCCGTACAATGAGCAGTTCTTC. It encodes CSGTLRATPYNEQFF.

This CDR3 is CASSMGMRGEQYF. In nucleotides, the CDR3 is TGTGCCAGTAGTATGGGTATGAGGGGCGAGCAGTACTTC. The V call is TRBV19, the J call TRBJ2-7; D is tentatively TRBD1 or TRBD2 (5 bases each). This CDR3 has 13 amino acids. V lost 3 bases to trimming and J lost 6 bases, with 12 bases between them. CDR1 LNHDA and CDR2 SQIVND come from the germline V gene (reference sequence).

The chain has TRBV6-5 and TRBJ2-1; 9 nucleotides align to TRBD1. The CDR3 contains 16 residues. V shed 4 bases and J 1 base; nucleotides not matched to a gene: 5. The germline V gene encodes CDR1 MNHEY and CDR2 SVGAGI. The CDR3, as DNA: TGTGCCAGCAGTTTACAGGGGGCGGGATCCTACAATGAGCAGTTCTTC. Its translation is CASSLQGAGSYNEQFF.

The chain has TRBV9 and TRBJ2-3; D is uncertain. V lost 4 bases and J 4 bases, leaving 10 bases between the germline ends. CDR1 is SGDLS and CDR2 is YYNGEE in the germline V gene. The CDR3 contains 13 residues. The CDR3 sequence is CASSPPHADTQYF. CDR3 bases: TGTGCCAGCAGCCCCCCCCACGCAGATACGCAGTATTTT.

On this clone: One end of the junction is discordant with germline, which a read error may explain. The chain recombines TRBV19 with TRBJ2-1; 11 bases agree with TRBD2. Germline CDR1 and CDR2: LNHDA and SQIVND (reference sequence). The CDR3 runs to 13 residues. The CDR3 coding sequence is TGTGCCAGTAGAATAGCGGGAGGGTATGAGCAGTTCTTC. It yields the protein CASRIAGGYEQFF.

The genes are TRBV29-1 and TRBJ2-1; 10 bases match TRBD2. The CDR3 has 18 residues. Germline CDR1 SQVTM, CDR2 ANQGSEA. J gave up 0 bases and V 7 bases, and 15 bases lay outside the gene matches. The CDR3 DNA reads as TGCAGCGGAGGGCCGTGGACTAGCGGCCCCAGCTCCTACAATGAGCAGTTCTTC. This translates into CSGGPWTSGPSSYNEQFF.

The V gene is TRBV6-1, the J gene TRBJ2-7; perhaps TRBD2 as D (5 bases). The germline gives CDR1 MNHNS, CDR2 SASEGT. The V end lost 6 bases, the J end lost 0 bases, and 15 bases lay between the germline ends. The CDR3 contains 15 residues. The CDR3 spells CASRAAGDSSYEQYF. Here the CDR3 DNA reads TGTGCCAGCAGGGCGGCCGGGGATAGCTCCTACGAGCAGTACTTC.

CDR3 sequence reads: CASSDSGRIDNEQFF. The CDR3 nucleotides read TGTGCCAGCAGCGATAGCGGGAGAATTGACAATGAGCAGTTCTTC. The chain is built from TRBV9 and TRBJ2-1; 9 positions agree with TRBD2. CDR1 is SGDLS and CDR2 is YYNGEE in the germline V gene. This CDR3 comprises 15 residues. Trimming cost V 3 bases and J 5 bases; bases outside gene matches: 6.

The chain uses TRBV2 and TRBJ2-7; D may be TRBD1 (6 bases). The V gene lost 4 bases and the J gene lost 3 bases, with 13 bases spanning the gap. The CDR3 runs 14 residues. CDR1 SNHLY and CDR2 FYNNEI come from the germline V gene. This CDR3 is CASSGMGQIYEQYF. The CDR3 DNA reads as TGTGCCAGCAGTGGGATGGGACAAATCTACGAGCAGTACTTC.

A note on this clone: Compared with germline, one end of the junction differs, possibly owing to a read error. The genes are TRBV10-2 and TRBJ2-5; tentative D call: TRBD2 (5 bases). Looked up from germline, CDR1 is WSHSY and CDR2 is SAAADI. CDR3 length: 15 amino acids. The CDR3 loop is CASNEGNSNQETQYF. As DNA, the CDR3 is TGCGCCAGCAATGAGGGAAACTCAAACCAAGAGACCCAGTACTTC.

V gene TRBV29-1 combines with J gene TRBJ2-5, with 12 nucleotides matching TRBD2. Germline V lookup: CDR1 SQVTM, CDR2 ANQGSEA. V was pared by 6 bases and J by 4 bases, with 15 bases of the junction left unmatched. The CDR3 sequence is 17 residues long. The CDR3 bases are TGCAGCGTCGCCCGAATCCGACTAGCGGGAGACGTAGAGACCCAGTACTTC. This encodes CSVARIRLAGDVETQYF.

This clone has just one count. The chain is built from TRBV7-8 and TRBJ1-1; perhaps TRBD1 as D (5 bases). Germline V gene lookup returns CDR1 SGHVS and CDR2 FQNEAQ. The CDR3 runs 13 residues. Trimming removed 2 bases at V and 7 bases at J, with 11 bases between. The CDR3: CASSLKGAGEAFF. DNA of the CDR3: TGTGCCAGCAGCTTAAAAGGGGCGGGTGAAGCTTTCTTT.

The rearrangement links TRBV9 to TRBJ2-7; 8 nucleotides match TRBD2. Germline CDR1 SGDLS, CDR2 YYNGEE. There are 14 residues in the CDR3. The J segment lost 3 bases and the V segment lost 3 bases, leaving 5 bases of the junction unmatched. The CDR3 DNA reads as TGTGCCAGCAGCGCGGGGGGGACGGACTACGAGCAGTACTTC. This translates into CASSAGGTDYEQYF.

The chain links TRBV19 to TRBJ2-2; possibly TRBD1 or TRBD2 for D (5 bases each). Germline values: CDR1 LNHDA, CDR2 SQIVND (reference sequence). Between the trimmed V and J ends, which lost 3 bases and 2 bases, there was a span of 10 bases. CDR3 size: 15 residues. CDR3 nucleotide sequence: TGTGCCAGTAGTATCCCGGGACCCAACACCGGGGAGCTGTTTTTT. Translating gives CASSIPGPNTGELFF.

As to this clone: Other nucleotide sequences from this sample produce the same CDR3. The chain recombines TRBV28 with TRBJ2-1; D unresolved. Germline loops: CDR1 MDHEN, CDR2 SYDVKM. Trimming removed 5 bases from V and 7 bases from J, with 9 bases in between. The CDR3 extends over 12 amino acids. Here the CDR3 DNA reads TGTGCCAGCAGTCGAGCGCGGAATGAGCAGTTCTTC. Residues: CASSRARNEQFF.

This clone was observed a few times. This chain links TRBV30 with TRBJ1-1, with no clear D. V was shortened by 4 bases and J by 3 bases, with 12 bases between the two germline ends. CDR1 and CDR2 from the germline V gene are GTSNPN and SVGIG (reference sequence). This CDR3 spans 13 amino acids. The chain's CDR3 is CAWTIISDTEAFF. The DNA of the CDR3 is TGTGCCTGGACTATAATTAGTGACACTGAAGCTTTCTTT.

There are many counts of this clone. The chain has TRBV9 and TRBJ2-5; D ambiguous. This CDR3 contains 16 residues. Germline V gene lookup returns CDR1 SGDLS and CDR2 YYNGEE. Trimming cost V 0 bases and J 4 bases, with 16 bases left between them. CDR3 amino acids: CASSVGSQPARETQYF. The CDR3 coding sequence is TGTGCCAGCAGCGTAGGATCCCAGCCGGCCCGAGAGACCCAGTACTTC.